The 11 T cell receptor beta chains in this list originate from one sample, sequenced in a study of blood T cell repertoires in COVID-19. The assay was immunoSEQ multiplex PCR, and TCRdb's table has in-frame clones only and misses some. The table has 200,000 or so clones, about 85% seen once; the top ten hold approximately 2.7%. The sequencing sample was made of PBMCs or T cells enriched from blood (not recorded which). The receptors were gathered from a woman in her twenties or thirties who had recovered from COVID-19.

The chain joins TRBV11-3 to TRBJ2-2; no clear D. Trimming removed 5 bases from V and 1 base from J, with 8 bases in between. The CDR3 length is 14 residues. Germline V gene sequence: CDR1 SGHNT, CDR2 YENEEA. The CDR3 DNA is TGTGCCAGCAGCCACAACAGGAACACCGGGGAGCTGTTTTTT. Translating it yields CASSHNRNTGELFF.

V gene TRBV4-2 combines with J gene TRBJ2-1; TRBD2 is a possible D gene (6 bases). CDR1 and CDR2 (germline): LGHNA, YNFKEQ. The length of the CDR3 is 14 residues. V gave up 1 base and J gave up 8 bases, with 12 bases separating them. The CDR3 protein is CASSQGDTGDEQFF. Written as DNA, the CDR3 is TGTGCCAGCAGCCAAGGTGATACGGGGGATGAGCAGTTCTTC.

The chain uses TRBV9 and TRBJ1-5; D is undetermined. Germline CDR1 reads SGDLS; CDR2 reads YYNGEE. V shed 0 bases and J shed 5 bases, with 6 bases lying between them. The CDR3 consists of 13 residues. The CDR3 DNA is TGTGCCAGCAGCGTAGCGGGAGATCAGCCCCAGCATTTT. Its translation: CASSVAGDQPQHF.

V is TRBV3-1 (or the pseudogene TRBV3-2) and J is TRBJ1-4; 7 bases are shared with TRBD1. Germline trimming cut 2 bases from V and 4 bases from J; bases unmatched to any gene: 10. Germline values: CDR1 LGHDT, CDR2 YNNKEL (reference sequence). The CDR3 extends over 17 amino acids. The chain's CDR3 is CASSQPLSTGSNEKLFF. CDR3 nucleotides: TGTGCCAGCAGCCAACCACTGTCGACAGGGAGTAATGAAAAACTGTTTTTT.

Many counts were recorded for this clone. The chain combines TRBV5-1 with TRBJ2-7; D is possibly TRBD2 (6 bases). Germline lookup yields CDR1 SGHRS and CDR2 YFSETQ. The CDR3 has 12 residues. Trimming removed 2 bases at V and 6 bases at J, with 9 bases between. The CDR3 loop reads CASSLSGFEQYF. DNA of the CDR3: TGCGCCAGCAGCTTAAGCGGGTTCGAGCAGTACTTC.

The rearrangement joins TRBV9 to TRBJ2-7; TRBD2 agrees at 7 bases. V lost 0 bases to trimming and J lost 2 bases; unmatched junction nucleotides: 8. Per the germline V gene, CDR1 is SGDLS and CDR2 is YYNGEE. The CDR3 is made up of 16 amino acids. CDR3 bases: TGTGCCAGCAGCGTAGGAACCCTAGCGGAGACCTACGAGCAGTACTTC. It is translated as CASSVGTLAETYEQYF.

This chain joins TRBV6-5 and TRBJ1-5; 8 bases agree with TRBD1. The junction had 8 bases not matched to a gene; V was cut back by 6 bases and J by 7 bases. There are 14 residues in the CDR3. In germline, CDR1 is MNHEY, CDR2 SVGAGI. The CDR3 protein is CASSSGQGGQPQHF. CDR3 in DNA: TGTGCCAGCAGCAGCGGACAGGGAGGACAGCCCCAGCATTTT.

This chain connects TRBV6-5 to TRBJ1-2; no firm D call. The V gene lost 0 bases and the J gene lost 7 bases, with 15 bases spanning the gap. The CDR3 sequence is 15 residues long. Germline loops: CDR1 MNHEY, CDR2 SVGAGI. The CDR3 bases are TGTGCCAGCAGTTACTCACGCACGGGAGCAATTGGCTACACCTTC. It is translated as CASSYSRTGAIGYTF.

The chain links TRBV5-5 to TRBJ1-1; D perhaps matches TRBD1 (5 bases). Per the germline V gene, CDR1 is SGHKS and CDR2 is YYEKEE (reference sequence). The CDR3 sequence is 15 residues long. The germline V and J ends were trimmed by 3 bases and 5 bases, with 17 bases remaining between them. CDR3 sequence reads: CASSWGDVEGTEAFF. The CDR3 nucleotides are TGTGCCAGCAGCTGGGGGGATGTTGAAGGGACTGAAGCTTTCTTT.

The genes are TRBV6-2 or TRBV6-3 and TRBJ2-5; 7 bases map to TRBD1. The CDR3 contains 15 residues. V trimming: 7 bases; J trimming: 6 bases; junction bases outside the gene matches: 14. CDR1 MNHEY and CDR2 SVGEGT come from the germline V gene. This chain's CDR3 is CASTPGTATMKTQYF. The DNA of the CDR3 is TGTGCCAGCACCCCTGGGACAGCAACAATGAAGACCCAGTACTTC.

The chain links TRBV7-2 to TRBJ2-3; 8 nucleotides agree with TRBD2. The CDR3 extends over 15 amino acids. V lost 3 bases and J lost 4; bases outside the gene matches: 6. The germline V gene encodes CDR1 SGHTA and CDR2 FQGNSA. The CDR3 sequence: CASSLSGTRADTQYF. DNA for the CDR3: TGTGCCAGCAGCTTGTCCGGGACTAGAGCAGATACGCAGTATTTT. Full variable domain (outside the CDR3, taken from reference TRBV7-2 and TRBJ2-3): GAGVSQSPSNKVTEKGKDVELRCDPISGHTALYWYRQSLGQGLEFLIYFQGNSAPDKSGLPSDRFSAERTGGSVSTLTIQRTQQEDSAVYLCASSLSGTRADTQYFGPGTRLTVL.